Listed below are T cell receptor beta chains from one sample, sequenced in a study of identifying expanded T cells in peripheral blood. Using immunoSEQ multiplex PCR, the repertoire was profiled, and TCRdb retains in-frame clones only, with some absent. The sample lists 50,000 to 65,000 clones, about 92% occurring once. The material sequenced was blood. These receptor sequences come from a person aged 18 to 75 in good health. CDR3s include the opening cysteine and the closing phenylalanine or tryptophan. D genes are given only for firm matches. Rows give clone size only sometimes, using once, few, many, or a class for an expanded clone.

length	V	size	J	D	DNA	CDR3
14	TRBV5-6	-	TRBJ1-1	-	TGTGCCAGCAGCTTGATTCGGGGGGACACTGAAGCTTTCTTT	CASSLIRGDTEAFF
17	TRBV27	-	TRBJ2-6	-	TGTGCCAGCAGTTTGAAGGATAGGGGCTCTGGGGCCAACGTCCTGACTTTC	CASSLKDRGSGANVLTF
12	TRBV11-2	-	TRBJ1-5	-	TGTGCCAGCAGCTTACCCGGTCAGCCCCAGCATTTT	CASSLPGQPQHF
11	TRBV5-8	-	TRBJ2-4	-	TGTGCCAGCAGCCCCGAAAACATTCAGTACTTC	CASSPENIQYF
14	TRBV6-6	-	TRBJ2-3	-	TGTGCCAGCAGTTACTCATTAGGAAGAGATACGCAGTATTTT	CASSYSLGRDTQYF
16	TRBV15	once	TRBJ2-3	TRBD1	TGTGCCACCAGCCGAAAGTACAGGGGTAGCACAGATACGCAGTATTTT	CATSRKYRGSTDTQYF
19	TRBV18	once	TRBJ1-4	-	TGTGCCAGCTCACCACCCTATTTAAGACAGGTTTCAACTAATGAAAAACTGTTTTTT	CASSPPYLRQVSTNEKLFF
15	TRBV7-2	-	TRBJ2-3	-	TGTGCCAGCAGCTTAGAGGGGCGGGAATGGGATACGCAGTATTTT	CASSLEGREWDTQYF
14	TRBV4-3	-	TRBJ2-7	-	TGCGCCAGCAGCCGGACCGAGGGATCCTACGAGCAGTACTTC	CASSRTEGSYEQYF
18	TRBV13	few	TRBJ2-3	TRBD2	TGTGCCAGCAGCTCGGGACTAGCGGGAGGGCCGGGGCGAGATACGCAGTATTTT	CASSSGLAGGPGRDTQYF
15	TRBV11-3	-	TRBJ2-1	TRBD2	TGTGCCAGCAGCTCGGGGACTAGCGTTTACAATGAGCAGTTCTTC	CASSSGTSVYNEQFF
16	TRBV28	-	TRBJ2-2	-	TGTGCCAGCAGTTTAGCGGGACAGCTGAACACCGGGGAGCTGTTTTTT	CASSLAGQLNTGELFF
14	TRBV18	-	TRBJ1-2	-	TGTGCCAGCTCACCCGTGAGAGGGAAAGGTAGCTACACCTTC	CASSPVRGKGSYTF
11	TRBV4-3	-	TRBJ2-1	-	TGCGCCAGCAGCCGGAACAGGGAGCAGTTCTTC	CASSRNREQFF
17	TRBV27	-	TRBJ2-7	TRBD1	TGTGCCAGCAGTCGCTATACCGGACAGGGGGCGAAGTACGAGCAGTACTTC	CASSRYTGQGAKYEQYF
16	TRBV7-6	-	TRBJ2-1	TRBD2	TGTGCCAGCAGCTTAGGAATGCTAGCGGGGGGGAATGAGCAGTTCTTC	CASSLGMLAGGNEQFF
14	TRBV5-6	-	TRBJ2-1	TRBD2	TGTGCCAGCAGCCCCACCCCTAGCGGCAATGAGCAGTTCTTC	CASSPTPSGNEQFF
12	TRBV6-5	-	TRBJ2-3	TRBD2	TGTGCCAGCAAGAGAATAGCGGGGGCGCAGTATTTT	CASKRIAGAQYF
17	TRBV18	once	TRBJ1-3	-	TGTGCCAGCTCACCATGGACAGTCCTTAGCTCTGGAAACACCATATATTTT	CASSPWTVLSSGNTIYF
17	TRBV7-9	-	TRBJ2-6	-	TGTGCCAGCAGCTTAGTAAAGGCTGGGCCTGGGGCCAACGTCCTGACTTTC	CASSLVKAGPGANVLTF
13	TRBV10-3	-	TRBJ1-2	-	TGTGCCATCAGTGAGTCGTCGTGGGGTGGCTACACCTTC	CAISESSWGGYTF
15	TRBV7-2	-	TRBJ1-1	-	TGTGCCAGCAGCTCAAGGGGGGGAGGGAACACTGAAGCTTTCTTT	CASSSRGGGNTEAFF
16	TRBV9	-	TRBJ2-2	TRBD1	TGTGCCAGCAGCGCGCCGGGACAGGGGAACACCGGGGAGCTGTTTTTT	CASSAPGQGNTGELFF
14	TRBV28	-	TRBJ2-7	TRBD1	TGTGCCAGCACCCCGGGACAGGGGGTTTACGAGCAGTACTTC	CASTPGQGVYEQYF
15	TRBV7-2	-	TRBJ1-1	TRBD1	TGTGCCAGCAGCGCAGACAGGGTTCAGGACACTGAAGCTTTCTTT	CASSADRVQDTEAFF
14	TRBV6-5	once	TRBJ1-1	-	TGTGCCAGCAGCTTACGAGATGTGGACACTGAAGCTTTCTTT	CASSLRDVDTEAFF
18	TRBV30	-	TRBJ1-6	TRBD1	TGTGCCTGGAGTCAATGGTTACAGGGGGCCCCGGAAAATTCACCCCTCCACTTT	CAWSQWLQGAPENSPLHF
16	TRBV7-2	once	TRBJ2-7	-	TGTGCCAGCAGCTTAGCGACGGGAGTATGGGGTTACGAGCAGTACTTC	CASSLATGVWGYEQYF
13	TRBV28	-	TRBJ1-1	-	TGTGCCAGCACCCAGACGTGGAACACTGAAGCTTTCTTT	CASTQTWNTEAFF
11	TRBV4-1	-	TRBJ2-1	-	TGCGCCAGCAGCCAAGTTGGTGAGCAGTTCTTC	CASSQVGEQFF
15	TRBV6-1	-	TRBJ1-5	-	TGTGCCAGCAGTGATTGGGACTATAGCAATCAGCCCCAGCATTTT	CASSDWDYSNQPQHF
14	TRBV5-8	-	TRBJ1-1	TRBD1	TGTGCCAGCAGCCCGGACAGGGTGAACACTGAAGCTTTCTTT	CASSPDRVNTEAFF
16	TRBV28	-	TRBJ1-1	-	TGTGCCAGCAGTTTATCCCCCGACAGTCCGAACACTGAAGCTTTCTTT	CASSLSPDSPNTEAFF
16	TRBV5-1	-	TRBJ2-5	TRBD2	TGCGCCAGCAGCTTGGTGGTAGCGGGAGGTGGAGAGACCCAGTACTTC	CASSLVVAGGGETQYF
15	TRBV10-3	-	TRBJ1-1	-	TGTGCCATCAGTGAGTACCGGGACGGTGGAGATGGGGCTTTCTTT	CAISEYRDGGDGAFF
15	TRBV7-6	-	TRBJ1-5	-	TGTGCCAGCAGCCTAAAATGGGGCTCGGGTCAGCCCCAGCATTTT	CASSLKWGSGQPQHF
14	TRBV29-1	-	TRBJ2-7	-	TGCAGCGTCAGCCGGGACGGATTCTCCTACGAGCAGTACTTC	CSVSRDGFSYEQYF
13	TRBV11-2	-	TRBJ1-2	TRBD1	TGTGCCAGCAGCCGAGACAGGGACTATGGCTACACCTTC	CASSRDRDYGYTF
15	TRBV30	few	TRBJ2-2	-	TGTGCCTGGAGTGTATTGGCAGATAACACCGGGGAGCTGTTTTTT	CAWSVLADNTGELFF
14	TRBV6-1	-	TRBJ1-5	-	TGTGCCAGCAGTATTTCAAGGGGGGGGCAGCCCCAGCATTTT	CASSISRGGQPQHF
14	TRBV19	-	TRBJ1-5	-	TGTGCCAGTAGTATAGGGGGGGGCAAGCAGCCCCAGCATTTT	CASSIGGGKQPQHF
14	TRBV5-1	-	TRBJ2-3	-	TGCGCCAGCAGCTTAGCGACTACCGGAGATACGCAGTATTTT	CASSLATTGDTQYF
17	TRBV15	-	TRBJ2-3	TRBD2	TGTGCCACCAGCAGAGATACAGGCGGGAGGAGCACAGATACGCAGTATTTT	CATSRDTGGRSTDTQYF
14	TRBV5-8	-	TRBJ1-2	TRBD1	TGTGCCAGCAGTGGGACAGGGGGAAGCTATGGCTACACCTTC	CASSGTGGSYGYTF
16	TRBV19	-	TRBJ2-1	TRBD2	TGTGCCAGTACTCTGACTAGCGGGGGGATTGGCAATGAGCAGTTCTTC	CASTLTSGGIGNEQFF
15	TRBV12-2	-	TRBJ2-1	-	TGTGCAAGTCGCTTATATCCGGCGGGAGAGGGGTGGCAGTTCTTC	CASRLYPAGEGWQFF
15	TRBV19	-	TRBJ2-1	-	TGTGCCAGTAGTGACCAAAAACGATGGGACAATGAGCAGTTCTTC	CASSDQKRWDNEQFF
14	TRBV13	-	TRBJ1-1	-	TGTGCCAGCAATAGCAGGGGATATAACACTGAAGCTTTCTTT	CASNSRGYNTEAFF
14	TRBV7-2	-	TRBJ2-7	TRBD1	TGTGCCAGCAGCTTGCTCACAGGGGGAGGCGAGCAGTACTTC	CASSLLTGGGEQYF
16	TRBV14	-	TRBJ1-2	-	TGTGCCAGCAGCCAAAGTCGAGTCCCCGGATCATATGGCTACACCTTC	CASSQSRVPGSYGYTF
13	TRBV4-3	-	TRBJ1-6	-	TGCGCCAGCAGCCGGAACTCCGATTCACCCCTCCACTTT	CASSRNSDSPLHF
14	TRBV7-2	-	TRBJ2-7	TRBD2	TGTGCCAGCAGCTACCTTAGCGGGGGAAACGAGCAGTACTTC	CASSYLSGGNEQYF
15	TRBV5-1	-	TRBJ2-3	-	TGCGCCAGCAGGGCCGGGACGGCAAACACAGATACGCAGTATTTT	CASRAGTANTDTQYF
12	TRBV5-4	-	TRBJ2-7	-	TGTGCCAGCGGAGTCTCGGGGTACGAGCAGTACTTC	CASGVSGYEQYF
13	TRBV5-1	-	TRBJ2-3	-	TGCGCCAGCAGCTTGGTTGGACAAGATACGCAGTATTTT	CASSLVGQDTQYF
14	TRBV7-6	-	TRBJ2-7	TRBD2	TGTGCCAGCAGTGCCGGGACTAGCTCCTACGAGCAGTACTTC	CASSAGTSSYEQYF
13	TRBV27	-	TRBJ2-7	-	TGTGCCAGCAGCCACCGCACAGGGAGCGAGCAGTACTTC	CASSHRTGSEQYF
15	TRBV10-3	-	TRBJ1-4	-	TGTGCCATCAGTGAGGGGGACGCGGATGGCGAAAAACTGTTTTTT	CAISEGDADGEKLFF
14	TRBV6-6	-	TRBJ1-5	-	TGTGCCAGCAGTCGAGGGGCTACTAATCAGCCCCAGCATTTT	CASSRGATNQPQHF
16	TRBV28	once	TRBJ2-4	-	TGTGCCAGCAGTTTATGGGCCCTCGCGGCCAAAAACATTCAGTACTTC	CASSLWALAAKNIQYF